This T cell receptor beta chain stems from a study of T and B cells in COVID-19 patients. Across the whole study: Blood was sampled from COVID-19 patients who were either actively infected or recovered. The recovered cohort's median age was around 30 years, versus roughly 63 years in active infection. Of 20 to 25 active-infection patients, more than nine were critically ill with mechanical ventilation or extracorporeal membrane oxygenation.

Blood genomic DNA input for TRB amplification was about 250-550 ng. TRB rearrangements were amplified by multiplex PCR with BIOMED2 TRB-A/B primers. From the multiplex PCR reads, TCRdb called clonotypes with MiXCR, one entry per CDR3 protein. The data hold fewer than 14,000 distinct CDR3 sequences, with about 33% observed a single time. Notes on the study in general: Clonality of TRB repertoires was high in active COVID-19; recovery brought above-healthy diversity and richness.

The CDR3 runs to 17 residues. Trimming took 6 bases from V and 4 from J; bases not matched to a gene: 18. This clonotype was seen a handful of times. Its antigen is still unknown. The source is a human donor with active COVID-19. The sample was blood. The rearrangement uses TRBV12-3 or TRBV12-4 and TRBJ2-7; 7 bases are shared with TRBD1. The CDR3 here is CASSPARGPSGGYEQYF. In DNA form, the CDR3 reads TGTGCCAGCAGCCCTGCTAGGGGTCCCTCAGGGGGTTACGAGCAGTACTTC.